These 13 T cell receptor beta chains share one sample of origin, sequenced in a study of tumor-infiltrating lymphocytes in localized non-small cell lung cancer. Assay used: immunoSEQ multiplex PCR; TCRdb lists only in-frame clones, some missing. The table shows under 10,000 clones, with around 72% occurring only once. The sample was lung tumor tissue. The receptors come from a human donor with non-small cell lung cancer.

This clone occurred once. The rearrangement joins TRBV5-4 to TRBJ2-7; TRBD1 or TRBD2 may be the D gene (5 bases each). This CDR3 is 16 amino acids long. V was pared by 0 bases and J by 0 bases, with 13 bases between. CDR1 is SGHNT and CDR2 is YYREEE in the germline V gene (reference sequence). Written as DNA, the CDR3 is TGTGCCAGCAGCTTGGGCCCCGGGACGGACTCCTACGAGCAGTACTTC. Its translation is CASSLGPGTDSYEQYF.

V and J are TRBV12-5 and TRBJ2-3, with 7 positions matching TRBD1. The J segment lost 6 bases and the V segment lost 5 bases, leaving 17 bases of the junction unmatched. The CDR3 contains 17 residues. CDR1 and CDR2 from the germline V gene are LGHNT and FRNRAP. DNA of the CDR3: TGTGCTAGTGGTCCTGAGCGGACAGGTCCCGAGGGGGATACGCAGTATTTT. Its translation is CASGPERTGPEGDTQYF.

The rearrangement uses TRBV5-4 and TRBJ1-2; a weak D match, TRBD1 (5 bases). The V end was cut by 1 base, the J end by 5 bases, with 9 bases between. CDR1 is SGHNT and CDR2 is YYREEE in the germline V gene (reference sequence). CDR3 length: 13 residues. In nucleotides, the CDR3 is TGTGCCAGCAGCTTGCTCGGGGCTTATGGCTACACCTTC. This encodes CASSLLGAYGYTF.

This rearrangement joins TRBV7-2 to TRBJ2-7; D remains ambiguous. This CDR3 region has 11 residues. From germline, CDR1 is SGHTA and CDR2 FQGNSA. V was pared by 1 base and J by 6 bases, with 4 bases between. The CDR3 region has the DNA TGTGCCAGCAGCTTAGGGCCCGAGCAGTACTTC. It yields the protein CASSLGPEQYF.

The chain employs TRBV29-1 and TRBJ2-6; 7 positions agree with TRBD1. The germline gives CDR1 SQVTM, CDR2 ANQGSEA. The CDR3 contains 12 residues. V gave up 5 bases and J gave up 8 bases; unmatched junction bases: 3. CDR3 residues: CSVLQGTNVLTF. The CDR3 coding sequence is TGCAGCGTTTTACAGGGGACCAACGTCCTGACTTTC.

This clone occurred a few times. The chain carries TRBV5-1 and TRBJ2-7; 7 positions match TRBD2. The length of the CDR3 is 15 residues. Germline values: CDR1 SGHRS, CDR2 YFSETQ. V trimming: 0 bases; J trimming: 4 bases; junction bases outside the gene matches: 7. The CDR3 loop reads CASSLVWGGEYEQYF. The CDR3 DNA follows: TGCGCCAGCAGCTTGGTGTGGGGGGGTGAGTACGAGCAGTACTTC.

The chain joins TRBV7-6 to TRBJ2-5; 9 nucleotides agree with TRBD2. Germline V lookup: CDR1 SGHVS, CDR2 FNYEAQ. Trimming cost V 2 bases and J 2 bases; bases outside gene matches: 3. The CDR3 runs to 15 residues. The CDR3 DNA reads TGTGCCAGCAGCTTACCGGCGGGGGGGCAAGAGACCCAGTACTTC. Protein: CASSLPAGGQETQYF. The full variable domain, with the rest looked up from reference TRBV7-6 and TRBJ2-5, is GAGVSQSPRYKVTKRGQDVALRCDPISGHVSLYWYRQALGQGPEFLTYFNYEAQQDKSGLPNDRFSAERPEGSISTLTIQRTEQRDSAMYRCASSLPAGGQETQYFGPGTRLLVL.

This clone showed up just once. Written as DNA, the CDR3 is TGTGCCAGTAGTATAGCCCCCGCAGGGAGTATAAGCAATCAGCCCCAGCATTTT. Amino acid sequence: CASSIAPAGSISNQPQHF. The chain has TRBV19 and TRBJ1-5, with D possibly TRBD1 on 5 matching bases. In germline, CDR1 is LNHDA, CDR2 SQIVND (reference sequence). The V and J ends lost 1 base and 1 base respectively, with 17 bases between them. The CDR3 runs to 18 residues.

The rearrangement links TRBV5-8 to TRBJ2-2, with D perhaps matching TRBD1 (6 bases). Germline V gene data show CDR1 as SGHTS and CDR2 as YDEGEE. Deletions cut 3 bases from V and 2 bases from J, with 14 bases between. The CDR3 has 16 residues. CDR3 bases: TGTGCCAGCAGCTCCGGGACAACCAGCAACACCGGGGAGCTGTTTTTT. It encodes CASSSGTTSNTGELFF.

The chain links TRBV5-1 to TRBJ2-6; D might be TRBD2 (7 bases). CDR3 size: 19 residues. CDR1 SGHRS and CDR2 YFSETQ come from the germline V gene. Trimming left V 3 bases short and J 0 bases short, with 19 bases between. Here the CDR3 reads CASSWSRGAKSSGANVLTF. The CDR3 DNA follows: TGCGCCAGCAGCTGGTCTCGGGGGGCCAAGAGCTCTGGGGCCAACGTCCTGACTTTC.

This clone rates as medium-sized. The V call is TRBV11-2, the J call TRBJ2-3; 8 bases are shared with TRBD1. This CDR3 spans 15 amino acids. Germline V lookup: CDR1 SGHAT, CDR2 FQNNGV. V dropped 3 bases and J dropped 6; count of bases not matched to a gene: 8. CDR3 protein: CASSFLDRASDTQYF. The CDR3 region has the DNA TGTGCCAGCAGCTTTCTGGACAGGGCGTCGGATACGCAGTATTTT.

The chain employs TRBV2 and TRBJ2-2; the D gene is possibly TRBD2 (6 bases). The germline CDR1 and CDR2 sequences are SNHLY and FYNNEI. This CDR3 has 15 amino acids. Trimming removed 3 bases at V and 6 bases at J, with 14 bases between. The CDR3 DNA reads TGTGCCAGCAGTGACCTGGGGGGAACACCCGGGGAGCTGTTTTTT. Translation: CASSDLGGTPGELFF. The full variable domain, completed using reference TRBV2 and TRBJ2-2, is EPEVTQTPSHQVTQMGQEVILRCVPISNHLYFYWYRQILGQKVEFLVSFYNNEISEKSEIFDDQFSVERPDGSNFTLKIRSTKLEDSAMYFCASSDLGGTPGELFFGEGSRLTVL.

Remarks on this clone: Other DNA variants within this sample encode the same CDR3. This chain connects TRBV9 to TRBJ2-7, with D perhaps TRBD1 (6 bases). The germline V gene encodes CDR1 SGDLS and CDR2 YYNGEE. The CDR3 extends over 15 amino acids. The V end was cut by 0 bases, the J end by 2 bases, with 12 bases between. This chain's CDR3 is CASSVEGDTTYEQYF. CDR3 DNA sequence: TGTGCCAGCAGCGTAGAGGGGGACACCACCTACGAGCAGTACTTC.